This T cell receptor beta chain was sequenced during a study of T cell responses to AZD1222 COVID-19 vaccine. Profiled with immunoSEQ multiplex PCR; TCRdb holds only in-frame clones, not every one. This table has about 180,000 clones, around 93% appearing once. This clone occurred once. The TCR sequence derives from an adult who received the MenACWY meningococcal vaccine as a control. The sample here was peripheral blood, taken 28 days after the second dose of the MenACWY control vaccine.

The DNA for the CDR3 is TGTGCCAGCAGCTTAGGGCTCACTGAAGCTTTCTTT. Amino acid sequence: CASSLGLTEAFF. The V and J genes are TRBV7-2 and TRBJ1-1, with unresolved D. Germline CDR1 is SGHTA and CDR2 is FQGNSA. The germline V and J ends were trimmed by 1 base and 4 bases, with 4 bases remaining between them. This CDR3 spans 12 amino acids.